Shown below are 20 T cell receptor beta chains from a single sample sequenced in a study of response to subunit inactivated influenza vaccine (dated 2018 in TCRdb). Library construction relied on RT-PCR. Reads for this sample came from an Illumina HiSeq 2500. TCRdb reprocessing: public reads trimmed at Q25 with fastp, clones called with MiXCR, in-frame beta chains kept. Under each unique CDR3 protein, matching rows form one entry showing the most common genes and DNA. The sample records fewer than 800,000 distinct CDR3 sequences, around 16% of which are singletons. The top ten clones comprise under 14% of the sample. Sequencing used PBMCs from blood, obtained about 13 days after vaccination. All receptors derive from a man between 50 and 59 years old who received an inactivated influenza vaccine. Donor details come from another sample of the same person, matched by shared clones.

J is TRBJ2-1 and V is TRBV12-3 or TRBV12-4; TRBD2 matches 13 bases. The length of the CDR3 is 22 residues. V lost 5 bases and J lost 0; bases outside the gene matches: 19. DNA for the CDR3: TGTGCCAGCAGTCTAATGGGGGACCGACTAGCGGGGGGACAGAGCTCCTACAATGAGCAGTTCTTC. This encodes CASSLMGDRLAGGQSSYNEQFF.

The CDR3 DNA reads TGTGCCAGCAGCTCGGGACATAAGATTGAAAAACTGTTTTTT. This translates into CASSSGHKIEKLFF. This rearrangement joins TRBV7-8 to TRBJ1-4, with D possibly matching TRBD1 (6 bases). The V gene's germline CDR1 is SGHVS and CDR2 FQNEAQ. The CDR3 spans 14 residues. Trimming stripped 4 bases from V and 7 bases from J, with 13 bases between.

The chain couples TRBV7-2 to TRBJ1-5; D is uncertain. Germline V gene data show CDR1 as SGHTA and CDR2 as FQGNSA. This CDR3 contains 15 residues. V lost 6 bases, J lost 4 bases, and 16 bases lay in between. The CDR3 sequence is CASRAGISGNQPQHF. CDR3 DNA: TGTGCCAGCAGGGCCGGGATATCAGGAAATCAGCCCCAGCATTTT.

CDR3 sequence (DNA): TGTGCCACCAGCGTGACTACTCTCACAGATACGCAGTATTTT. Translated, it gives CATSVTTLTDTQYF. V and J are TRBV15 and TRBJ2-3, with a tentative D call TRBD2 (5 bases). The germline CDR1 and CDR2 sequences are LNHNV and YYDKDF (reference sequence). V gave up 5 bases and J gave up 2 bases, with 11 bases separating them. The CDR3 is made up of 14 amino acids.

This clonotype showed up many times. This chain joins TRBV28 and TRBJ2-5; 9 bases are a match to TRBD1. Unmatched junction bases numbered 6, after V lost 5 bases and J lost 2 bases. Germline CDR1 and CDR2: MDHEN and SYDVKM. The CDR3 runs 15 residues. CDR3 amino acids: CASSLATGGQETQYF. The CDR3 nucleotides read TGTGCCAGCAGTCTGGCGACAGGGGGGCAAGAGACCCAGTACTTC.

There are many counts of this clonotype. The chain combines TRBV20-1 with TRBJ2-4; D might be TRBD1 or TRBD2, each matching 5 bases. Trimming removed 6 bases at V and 3 bases at J, with 18 bases between. This CDR3 contains 15 residues. The germline CDR1 and CDR2 sequences are DFQATT and SNEGSKA (reference sequence). As DNA, the CDR3 is TGCAGTGCCACTGATTCAGGGAGTTACAAAAACATTCAGTACTTC. Translation gives CSATDSGSYKNIQYF.

This clonotype was detected only a few times. The chain combines TRBV18 with TRBJ2-2, with D unresolved. The length of the CDR3 is 16 residues. Germline V gene lookup returns CDR1 KGHSH and CDR2 LQKENI. Trimming removed 4 bases from V and 0 bases from J, with 12 bases in between. In DNA, the CDR3 is TGTGCCAGCTCACAAATATATCGATCGAACACCGGGGAGCTGTTTTTT. Translating gives CASSQIYRSNTGELFF.

The chain combines TRBV12-5 with TRBJ2-1, with D hard to call. This CDR3 contains 14 residues. Germline V gene sequence: CDR1 LGHNT, CDR2 FRNRAP. The ends were cut back, 0 bases at V and 8 bases at J, with 11 bases in the middle. The CDR3 DNA is TGTGCTAGTGGTTTGGTAGGCCTCTCAGATGAGCAGTTCTTC. Translation: CASGLVGLSDEQFF.

This clonotype was seen repeatedly, ten times or more. This chain joins TRBV4-3 and TRBJ1-1; the D is unclear. The CDR3 is 15 residues long. V was cut by 0 bases and J by 4 bases, with 12 bases left in between. Germline CDR1 reads LGHNA; CDR2 reads YSLEER. The CDR3 bases are TGCGCCAGCAGCCAAGATCGAGGGCGCGGCACTGAAGCTTTCTTT. Its translation: CASSQDRGRGTEAFF.

Of note for this clonotype: The junction departs from the called germline gene at one end, perhaps through a read error. V gene TRBV7-2 combines with J gene TRBJ1-1; no definite D call. Germline loops: CDR1 SGHTA, CDR2 FQGNSA. The CDR3 is 13 residues long. The CDR3 DNA reads TGTGCCAGCAGCGTAGCTTCTACCACTGAAGCTTTCTTT. It translates to CASSVASTTEAFF.

This chain uses TRBV24-1 with TRBJ2-2, with 8 bases identical to TRBD1. V lost 3 bases to trimming and J lost 3 bases; unmatched junction nucleotides: 8. Per germline, CDR1 KGHDR and CDR2 SFDVKD. This CDR3 spans 17 amino acids. The CDR3 is CATSDPSLRGHTGELFF. The CDR3 coding sequence is TGTGCCACCAGTGATCCAAGCCTCAGGGGGCACACCGGGGAGCTGTTTTTT.

This clonotype has just a few counts. The chain links TRBV20-1 to TRBJ2-7; TRBD2 matches at 10 bases. CDR3 length equals 13 residues. Germline CDR1 DFQATT, CDR2 SNEGSKA (reference sequence). Trimming cost V 5 bases and J 1 base; bases outside gene matches: 2. For the CDR3, the DNA is TGCAGTGCTTTACTAGCGGGGTCCTACGAGCAGTACTTC. Translated, it gives CSALLAGSYEQYF.

In its sample, this clonotype was seen a few times. V is TRBV20-1 and J is TRBJ2-3, with D possibly being TRBD1 (5 bases). The length of the CDR3 is 13 residues. With 3 bases removed from V and 0 bases from J, the gap between germline ends came to 7 bases. Germline V gives CDR1 DFQATT, CDR2 SNEGSKA (reference sequence). CDR3 sequence reads: CSARDISTDTQYF. CDR3 DNA sequence: TGCAGTGCTAGGGACATTAGCACAGATACGCAGTATTTT.

The rearrangement uses TRBV4-3 and TRBJ2-6, with D maybe TRBD1 (5 bases). With 4 bases removed from V and 1 base from J, the gap between germline ends came to 17 bases. CDR1 and CDR2 (germline): LGHNA, YSLEER. This CDR3 has 18 amino acids. In DNA, the CDR3 is TGCGCCAGCAGCCCAAGCCAGCCCAGGGTGTCTGGGGCCAACGTCCTGACTTTC. Its protein product is CASSPSQPRVSGANVLTF.

The gene calls are TRBV10-3 and TRBJ2-2; 9 bases agree with TRBD1. V was clipped by 10 bases and J by 1 base; unmatched bases: 4. Germline assignment: CDR1 ENHRY and CDR2 SYGVKD. This CDR3 is 14 amino acids long. CDR3 sequence (DNA): TGTGCCAGCCAGGACAGGGGGAACACCGGGGAGCTGTTTTTT. It specifies CASQDRGNTGELFF.

This clonotype was counted between two and nine times. The chain joins TRBV4-1 to TRBJ1-4; tentative D call: TRBD1 (6 bases). Germline-derived CDR1 and CDR2 are MGHRA and YSYEKL. V dropped 3 bases and J dropped 3 bases, with 17 bases sitting between them. CDR3 length: 17 amino acids. In DNA form, the CDR3 reads TGCGCCAGCAGCCAGAGCGGGACAAGAAGCTCTAATGAAAAACTGTTTTTT. This translates into CASSQSGTRSSNEKLFF.

This clonotype came up a few times. The chain employs TRBV24-1 and TRBJ2-1; D not certain. Deletions cut 1 base from V and 11 bases from J, with 8 bases between. The CDR3 spans 12 residues. CDR1 and CDR2 (germline): KGHDR, SFDVKD. The CDR3 loop is CATSDLGIQQFF. The CDR3 region has the DNA TGTGCCACCAGTGATTTAGGGATTCAGCAGTTCTTC.

The chain links TRBV28 to TRBJ1-2; D is unclear. The V and J ends lost 6 bases and 4 bases respectively, with 15 bases between them. CDR3 length equals 14 residues. Germline V gene sequence: CDR1 MDHEN, CDR2 SYDVKM. The CDR3 sequence is CASSHRQWGYGYTF. In DNA, the CDR3 is TGTGCCAGCAGCCATCGCCAATGGGGCTATGGCTACACCTTC.

This clonotype occurred a few times. This rearrangement joins TRBV3-1 to TRBJ2-7; the D gene is possibly TRBD1 (6 bases). In germline, CDR1 is LGHDT, CDR2 YNNKEL (reference sequence). The CDR3 extends over 17 amino acids. Trimming stripped 0 bases from V and 3 bases from J, with 18 bases between. The CDR3 here is CASSQDLTDRWDYEQYF. Here the CDR3 DNA reads TGTGCCAGCAGCCAAGACCTGACGGACAGATGGGACTACGAGCAGTACTTC.

This clonotype has just a few counts. This chain uses TRBV3-1 with TRBJ1-5; maybe TRBD1 (5 bases). Germline V CDR1 and CDR2: LGHDT, YNNKEL (reference sequence). Trimming removed 2 bases from V and 7 bases from J, with 12 bases in between. This CDR3 spans 14 amino acids. The CDR3 is CASSQRGVGQPQHF. The CDR3 nucleotides are TGTGCCAGCAGCCAACGGGGGGTCGGGCAGCCCCAGCATTTT. Supplemented by reference TRBV3-1 and TRBJ1-5, the full variable domain reads DTAVSQTPKYLVTQMGNDKSIKCEQNLGHDTMYWYKQDSKKFLKIMFSYNNKELIINETVPNRFSPKSPDKAHLNLHINSLELGDSAVYFCASSQRGVGQPQHFGDGTRLSIL.